This TCR beta chain was observed in a study of neurological immune-mediated disorders. PBMCs numbering 2 million and stored at -80 C yielded the unsorted libraries. Synthesis of cDNA was performed by 5'RACE using 10-nucleotide random UMIs. MiXCR, run by TCRdb on the 5' RACE reads, gives a single entry per CDR3 protein. The table lists around 79,000 distinct CDR3 sequences, about 14% of them singletons. Many counts were recorded for this clonotype. V was cut by 5 bases and J by 2 bases, with 0 bases left in between. The germline gives CDR1 ENHRY, CDR2 SYGVKD. The CDR3 covers 10 residues. This TCR came from a woman in her fifties or sixties in good health. The sequencing sample was made of PBMCs. This chain uses TRBV10-3 with TRBJ1-2; D remains unclear. As DNA, the CDR3 is TGTGCCATCAGTAACTATGGCTACACCTTC. Amino acids: CAISNYGYTF.